This TCR beta chain was sequenced in a study of blood T cell repertoires in COVID-19. Overall study: From the United States, Italy and Spain came samples of acute and convalescent COVID-19.

Measured with immunoSEQ multiplex PCR; TCRdb has only the in-frame clones, and not every one. Of around 94,000 clones listed, roughly 82% are singletons. The CDR3 length is 13 residues. Germline CDR1 reads SGHTA; CDR2 reads FQGNSA. Trimming took 4 bases from V and 2 from J, leaving 9 bases between them. The rearrangement uses TRBV7-2 and TRBJ2-7; a possible D gene is TRBD1 (6 bases). This sequence was found in a human donor in a cohort sampled during active COVID-19. The sample consisted of peripheral blood. For the CDR3, the DNA is TGTGCCAGCAGCTCGCAGGGGCCCTACGAGCAGTACTTC. It yields the protein CASSSQGPYEQYF.